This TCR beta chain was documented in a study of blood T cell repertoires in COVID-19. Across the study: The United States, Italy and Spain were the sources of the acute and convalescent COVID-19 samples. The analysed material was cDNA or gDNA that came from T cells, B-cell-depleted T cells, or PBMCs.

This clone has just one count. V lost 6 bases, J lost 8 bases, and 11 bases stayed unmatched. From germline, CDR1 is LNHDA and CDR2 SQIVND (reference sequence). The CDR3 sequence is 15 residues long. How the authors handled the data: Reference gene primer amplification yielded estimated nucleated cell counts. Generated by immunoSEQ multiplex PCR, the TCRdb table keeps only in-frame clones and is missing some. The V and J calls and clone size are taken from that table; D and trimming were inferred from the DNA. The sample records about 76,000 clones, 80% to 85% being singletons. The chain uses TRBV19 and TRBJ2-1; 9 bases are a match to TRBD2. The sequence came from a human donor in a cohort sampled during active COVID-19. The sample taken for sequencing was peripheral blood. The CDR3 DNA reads TGTGCCAGTAGGCCTTCGGGGCGGGGGGGCTATGAGCAGTTCTTC. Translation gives CASRPSGRGGYEQFF.